This is a list of T cell receptor beta chains from one sample in a study of blood T cell repertoires in COVID-19. Clones were sequenced by immunoSEQ multiplex PCR, and TCRdb holds only the in-frame ones, with some missing. The sample consists of under 80,000 clones, 80% to 90% of them appearing once. Material for sequencing was peripheral blood. These receptors originate from a man aged 55 to 70 with acute or convalescent COVID-19. Both conserved end residues are part of each CDR3. The D gene is left open where the match is weak. The size of a clone is reported for some rows only, either as once, few or many, or as a class for expanded clones.

j_gene: TRBJ2-1
abundance: -
v_gene: TRBV30
d_gene: -
CDR3aa: CAWSAPDNEQFF
CDR3nt: TGTGCCTGGAGTGCTCCGGACAATGAGCAGTTCTTC

j_gene: TRBJ2-1
abundance: -
v_gene: TRBV6-6
d_gene: TRBD1
CDR3aa: CASSWGQGINEQFF
CDR3nt: TGTGCCAGCAGTTGGGGACAGGGAATCAATGAGCAGTTCTTC

j_gene: TRBJ2-1
abundance: -
v_gene: TRBV14
d_gene: TRBD1
CDR3aa: CASSQDRRTGVYSYNEQFF
CDR3nt: TGTGCCAGCAGCCAAGACCGCCGGACAGGGGTTTACTCCTACAATGAGCAGTTCTTC

j_gene: TRBJ2-7
abundance: once
v_gene: TRBV6-2/TRBV6-3
d_gene: -
CDR3aa: CASSPLGLKSTYEQYF
CDR3nt: TGTGCCAGCAGCCCCCTCGGACTGAAATCGACCTACGAGCAGTACTTC

j_gene: TRBJ1-5
abundance: -
v_gene: TRBV30
d_gene: -
CDR3aa: CAWSSRENQPQHF
CDR3nt: TGTGCCTGGAGCAGCAGGGAAAATCAGCCCCAGCATTTT

j_gene: TRBJ2-3
abundance: -
v_gene: TRBV3-1/TRBV3-2
d_gene: TRBD2
CDR3aa: CASSQDPDSGGPSSTDTQYF
CDR3nt: TGTGCCAGCAGCCAAGATCCGGATAGCGGGGGACCTTCTAGCACAGATACGCAGTATTTT

j_gene: TRBJ2-2
abundance: -
v_gene: TRBV7-6
d_gene: TRBD1
CDR3aa: CASNINPGQANTGELFF
CDR3nt: TGTGCCAGCAACATAAATCCGGGACAGGCAAACACCGGGGAGCTGTTTTTT

j_gene: TRBJ2-2
abundance: once
v_gene: TRBV4-3
d_gene: TRBD1
CDR3aa: CASSQEGGAHLTGELFF
CDR3nt: TGCGCCAGCAGCCAAGAAGGGGGCGCCCATTTGACCGGGGAGCTGTTTTTT

j_gene: TRBJ2-2
abundance: few
v_gene: TRBV4-3
d_gene: -
CDR3aa: CASSQETELNTGELFF
CDR3nt: TGCGCCAGCAGCCAGGAGACAGAGTTGAACACCGGGGAGCTGTTTTTT

j_gene: TRBJ1-2
abundance: -
v_gene: TRBV7-2
d_gene: TRBD1
CDR3aa: CASSTGQEYGYTF
CDR3nt: TGTGCCAGCAGCACCGGACAGGAATATGGCTACACCTTC

j_gene: TRBJ1-5
abundance: -
v_gene: TRBV6-6
d_gene: -
CDR3aa: CASSYRGRNQPQHF
CDR3nt: TGTGCCAGCAGTTACAGGGGTCGCAATCAGCCCCAGCATTTT

j_gene: TRBJ1-2
abundance: few
v_gene: TRBV2
d_gene: TRBD1
CDR3aa: CASSVQGAMGYTF
CDR3nt: TGTGCCAGCAGTGTCCAGGGGGCGATGGGCTACACCTTC

j_gene: TRBJ2-7
abundance: -
v_gene: TRBV28
d_gene: TRBD2
CDR3aa: CASSLSGGGTYEQYF
CDR3nt: TGTGCCAGCAGCCTTAGCGGGGGTGGTACTTACGAGCAGTACTTC

j_gene: TRBJ1-1
abundance: once
v_gene: TRBV9
d_gene: -
CDR3aa: CASSVFVTGMNTEAFF
CDR3nt: TGTGCCAGCAGCGTATTTGTAACAGGGATGAACACTGAAGCTTTCTTT

j_gene: TRBJ2-6
abundance: -
v_gene: TRBV24-1
d_gene: -
CDR3aa: CATSDFTFTSSGANVLTF
CDR3nt: TGTGCCACCAGTGATTTCACATTTACCAGCTCTGGGGCCAACGTCCTGACTTTC

j_gene: TRBJ2-6
abundance: -
v_gene: TRBV29-1
d_gene: -
CDR3aa: CSLRESGANVLTF
CDR3nt: TGCAGCTTGAGGGAATCTGGGGCCAACGTCCTGACTTTC

j_gene: TRBJ1-2
abundance: -
v_gene: TRBV6-2/TRBV6-3
d_gene: TRBD1
CDR3aa: CASSDFPGQERHYGYTF
CDR3nt: TGTGCCAGCAGTGACTTCCCGGGACAGGAGAGACACTATGGCTACACCTTC

j_gene: TRBJ1-2
abundance: few
v_gene: TRBV2
d_gene: -
CDR3aa: CASSVDTGGYTF
CDR3nt: TGTGCCAGCAGTGTTGACACGGGGGGCTACACCTTC

j_gene: TRBJ2-2
abundance: -
v_gene: TRBV9
d_gene: TRBD2
CDR3aa: CASSSRGGGVSGELFF
CDR3nt: TGTGCCAGCAGCTCCCGAGGTGGGGGGGTTTCCGGGGAGCTGTTTTTT

j_gene: TRBJ1-1
abundance: -
v_gene: TRBV15
d_gene: TRBD1
CDR3aa: CATSGDRGTFLAEAFF
CDR3nt: TGTGCCACCAGCGGTGACAGGGGGACGTTTTTGGCTGAAGCTTTCTTT

j_gene: TRBJ1-5
abundance: -
v_gene: TRBV7-8
d_gene: TRBD1
CDR3aa: CASSQGGNQPQHF
CDR3nt: TGTGCCAGCAGTCAGGGGGGCAATCAGCCCCAGCATTTT

j_gene: TRBJ2-1
abundance: -
v_gene: TRBV6-2/TRBV6-3
d_gene: -
CDR3aa: CASSYAQGRGTNEQFF
CDR3nt: TGTGCCAGCAGTTACGCCCAGGGGCGGGGGACCAATGAGCAGTTCTTC

j_gene: TRBJ1-1
abundance: -
v_gene: TRBV5-1
d_gene: -
CDR3aa: CASSLPDRVNTEAFF
CDR3nt: TGCGCCAGCAGCTTGCCGGACAGAGTGAACACTGAAGCTTTCTTT

j_gene: TRBJ2-3
abundance: few
v_gene: TRBV4-3
d_gene: TRBD2
CDR3aa: CASSLSSRGGRDTQYF
CDR3nt: TGCGCCAGCAGCTTATCCTCGCGGGGGGGCAGAGATACGCAGTATTTT

j_gene: TRBJ2-7
abundance: -
v_gene: TRBV6-2/TRBV6-3
d_gene: TRBD2
CDR3aa: CASSYGAGGYEQYF
CDR3nt: TGTGCCAGCAGTTACGGGGCGGGGGGCTACGAGCAGTACTTC

j_gene: TRBJ1-2
abundance: -
v_gene: TRBV3-1/TRBV3-2
d_gene: TRBD1
CDR3aa: CASSQDGAGGYGYTF
CDR3nt: TGTGCCAGCAGCCAAGATGGGGCAGGGGGCTATGGCTACACCTTC

j_gene: TRBJ2-1
abundance: few
v_gene: TRBV7-2
d_gene: TRBD2
CDR3aa: CASSWSSGGEQFF
CDR3nt: TGTGCCAGCAGCTGGTCTAGCGGGGGTGAGCAGTTCTTC

j_gene: TRBJ1-5
abundance: -
v_gene: TRBV12-3/TRBV12-4
d_gene: -
CDR3aa: CASSSSSNQPQHF
CDR3nt: TGTGCCAGCAGTTCGTCTAGCAATCAGCCCCAGCATTTT

j_gene: TRBJ2-1
abundance: -
v_gene: TRBV5-6
d_gene: TRBD1
CDR3aa: CASSFRDRGYSEQFF
CDR3nt: TGTGCCAGCAGCTTCCGGGACAGGGGTTATAGTGAGCAGTTCTTC

j_gene: TRBJ1-3
abundance: -
v_gene: TRBV11-2
d_gene: -
CDR3aa: CASSLSQGSGNTIYF
CDR3nt: TGTGCCAGCAGCTTATCACAGGGCTCTGGAAACACCATATATTTT

j_gene: TRBJ2-1
abundance: -
v_gene: TRBV7-2
d_gene: TRBD2
CDR3aa: CASSLAPLGGGIYNEQFF
CDR3nt: TGTGCCAGCAGCTTAGCCCCCCTTGGGGGGGGGATATACAATGAGCAGTTCTTC

j_gene: TRBJ1-5
abundance: -
v_gene: TRBV6-2/TRBV6-3
d_gene: -
CDR3aa: CASSYPFGRGNQPQHF
CDR3nt: TGTGCCAGCAGTTACCCATTCGGCAGGGGAAATCAGCCCCAGCATTTT

j_gene: TRBJ2-5
abundance: -
v_gene: TRBV9
d_gene: TRBD1
CDR3aa: CASSPPWDREQETQYF
CDR3nt: TGTGCCAGCAGCCCCCCTTGGGACAGGGAACAAGAGACCCAGTACTTC